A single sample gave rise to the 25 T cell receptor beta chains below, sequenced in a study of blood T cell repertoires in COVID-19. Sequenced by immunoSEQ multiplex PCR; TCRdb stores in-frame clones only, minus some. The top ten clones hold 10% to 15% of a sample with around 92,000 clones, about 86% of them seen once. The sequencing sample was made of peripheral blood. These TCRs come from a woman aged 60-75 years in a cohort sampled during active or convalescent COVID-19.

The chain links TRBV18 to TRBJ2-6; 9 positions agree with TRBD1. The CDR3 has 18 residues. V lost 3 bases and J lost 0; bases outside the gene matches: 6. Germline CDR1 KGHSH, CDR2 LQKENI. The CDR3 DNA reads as TGTGCCAGCTCACCCCTGGGACAGGGTAGCTCTGGGGCCAACGTCCTGACTTTC. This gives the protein CASSPLGQGSSGANVLTF.

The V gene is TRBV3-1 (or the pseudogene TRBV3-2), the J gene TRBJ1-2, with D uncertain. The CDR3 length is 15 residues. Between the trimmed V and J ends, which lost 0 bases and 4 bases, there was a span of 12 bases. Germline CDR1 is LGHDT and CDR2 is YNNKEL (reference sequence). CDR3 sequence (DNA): TGTGCCAGCAGCCAAGATTCGCCAGGATCCTATGGCTACACCTTC. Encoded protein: CASSQDSPGSYGYTF.

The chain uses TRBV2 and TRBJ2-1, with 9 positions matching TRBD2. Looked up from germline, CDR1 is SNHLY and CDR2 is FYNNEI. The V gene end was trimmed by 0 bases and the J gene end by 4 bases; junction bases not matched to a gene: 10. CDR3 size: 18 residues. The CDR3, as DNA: TGTGCCAGCAGTGAAGCGCTTGGGACTAGCAATCCTTACAATGAGCAGTTCTTC. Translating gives CASSEALGTSNPYNEQFF.

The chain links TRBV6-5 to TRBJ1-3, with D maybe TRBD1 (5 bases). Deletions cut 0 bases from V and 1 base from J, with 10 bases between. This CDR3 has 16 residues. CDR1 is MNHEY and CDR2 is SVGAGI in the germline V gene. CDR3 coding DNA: TGTGCCAGCAGTTACTCGGCGGGGGTATCTGGAAACACCATATATTTT. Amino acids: CASSYSAGVSGNTIYF.

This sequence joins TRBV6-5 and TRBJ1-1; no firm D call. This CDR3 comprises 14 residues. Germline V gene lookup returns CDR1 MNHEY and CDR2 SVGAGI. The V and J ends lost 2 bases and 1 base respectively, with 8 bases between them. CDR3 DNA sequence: TGTGCCAGCAGTTACGCCAGGAAGAACACTGAAGCTTTCTTT. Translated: CASSYARKNTEAFF.

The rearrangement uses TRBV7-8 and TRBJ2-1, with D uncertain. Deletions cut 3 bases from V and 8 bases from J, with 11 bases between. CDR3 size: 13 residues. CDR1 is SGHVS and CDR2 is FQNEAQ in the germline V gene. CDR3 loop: CASSFGLGYEQFF. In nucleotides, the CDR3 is TGTGCCAGCAGCTTCGGTTTGGGCTATGAGCAGTTCTTC.

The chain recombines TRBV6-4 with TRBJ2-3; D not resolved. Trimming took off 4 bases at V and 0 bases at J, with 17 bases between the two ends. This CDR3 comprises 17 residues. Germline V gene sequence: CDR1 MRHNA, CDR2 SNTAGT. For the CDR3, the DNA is TGTGCCAGCAGTGGAACGGCTGTAGACTCTAGCACAGATACGCAGTATTTT. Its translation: CASSGTAVDSSTDTQYF.

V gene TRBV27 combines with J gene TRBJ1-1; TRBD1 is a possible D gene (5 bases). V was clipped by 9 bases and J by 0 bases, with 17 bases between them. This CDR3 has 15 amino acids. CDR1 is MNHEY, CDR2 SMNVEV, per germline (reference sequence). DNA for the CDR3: TGTGCCAGGACCGAACCGCAGGGTATGAACACTGAAGCTTTCTTT. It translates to CARTEPQGMNTEAFF.

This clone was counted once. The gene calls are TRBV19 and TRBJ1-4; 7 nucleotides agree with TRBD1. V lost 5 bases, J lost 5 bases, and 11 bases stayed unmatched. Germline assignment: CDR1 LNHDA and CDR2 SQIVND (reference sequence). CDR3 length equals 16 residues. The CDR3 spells CASSAGVGQRNEKLFF. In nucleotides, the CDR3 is TGTGCCAGTAGTGCCGGCGTGGGACAGAGAAATGAAAAACTGTTTTTT.

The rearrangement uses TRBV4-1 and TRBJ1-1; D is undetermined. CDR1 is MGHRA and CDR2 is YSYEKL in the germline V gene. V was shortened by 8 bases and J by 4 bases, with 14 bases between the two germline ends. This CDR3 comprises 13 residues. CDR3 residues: CASRHTGGTEAFF. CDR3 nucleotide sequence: TGCGCCAGCCGGCACACCGGAGGCACTGAAGCTTTCTTT.

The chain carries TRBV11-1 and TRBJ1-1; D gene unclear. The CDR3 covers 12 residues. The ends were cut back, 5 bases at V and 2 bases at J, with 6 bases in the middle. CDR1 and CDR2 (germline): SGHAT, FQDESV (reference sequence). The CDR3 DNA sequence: TGTGCCAGCAGCCCCCTTAACACTGAAGCTTTCTTT. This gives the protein CASSPLNTEAFF. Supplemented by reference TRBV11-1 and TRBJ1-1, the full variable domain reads EAEVAQSPRYKITEKSQAVAFWCDPISGHATLYWYRQILGQGPELLVQFQDESVVDDSQLPKDRFSAERLKGVDSTLKIQPAELGDSAMYLCASSPLNTEAFFGQGTRLTVV.

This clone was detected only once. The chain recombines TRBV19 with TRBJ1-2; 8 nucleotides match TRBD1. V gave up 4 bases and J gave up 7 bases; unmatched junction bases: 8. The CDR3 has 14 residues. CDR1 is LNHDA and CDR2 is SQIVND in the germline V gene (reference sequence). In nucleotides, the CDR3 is TGTGCCAGTAGTAGTCAGGGGGCTGTCCTTGGCTACACCTTC. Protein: CASSSQGAVLGYTF.

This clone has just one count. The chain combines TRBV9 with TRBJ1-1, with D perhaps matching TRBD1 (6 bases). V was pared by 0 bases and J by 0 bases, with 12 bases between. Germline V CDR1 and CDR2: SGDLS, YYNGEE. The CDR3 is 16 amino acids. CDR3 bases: TGTGCCAGCAGCGTAGGACAGGACACAATGAACACTGAAGCTTTCTTT. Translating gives CASSVGQDTMNTEAFF.

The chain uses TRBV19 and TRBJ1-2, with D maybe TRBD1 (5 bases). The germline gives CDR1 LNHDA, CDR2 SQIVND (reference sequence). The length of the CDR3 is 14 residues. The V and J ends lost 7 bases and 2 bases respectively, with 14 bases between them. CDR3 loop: CASKQKGWNYGYTF. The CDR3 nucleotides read TGTGCCAGTAAGCAGAAGGGGTGGAACTATGGCTACACCTTC.

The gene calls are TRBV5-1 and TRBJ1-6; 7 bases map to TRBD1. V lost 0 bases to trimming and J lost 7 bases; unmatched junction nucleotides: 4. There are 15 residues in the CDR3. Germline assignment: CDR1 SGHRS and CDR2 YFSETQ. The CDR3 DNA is TGCGCCAGCAGCTTGGAGGGACAGAGAAATTCACCCCTCCACTTT. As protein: CASSLEGQRNSPLHF.

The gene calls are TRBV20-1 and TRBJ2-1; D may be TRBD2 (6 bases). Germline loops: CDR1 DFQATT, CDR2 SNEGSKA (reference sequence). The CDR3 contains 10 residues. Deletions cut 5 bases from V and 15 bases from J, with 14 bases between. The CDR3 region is CSARDWYGFF. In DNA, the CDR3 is TGCAGTGCTCGGGACTGGTATGGGTTCTTC.

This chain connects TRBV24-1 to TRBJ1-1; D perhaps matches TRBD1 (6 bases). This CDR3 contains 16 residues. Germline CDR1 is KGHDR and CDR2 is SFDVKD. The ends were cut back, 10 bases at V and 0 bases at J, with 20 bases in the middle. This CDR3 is CATIGTRSDMNTEAFF. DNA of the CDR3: TGTGCCACTATCGGGACACGAAGTGACATGAACACTGAAGCTTTCTTT.

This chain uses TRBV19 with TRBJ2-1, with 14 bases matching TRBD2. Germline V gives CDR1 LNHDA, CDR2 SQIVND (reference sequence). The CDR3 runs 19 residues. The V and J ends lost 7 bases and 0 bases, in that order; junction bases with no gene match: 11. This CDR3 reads CASTLGTSGGYSSYNEQFF. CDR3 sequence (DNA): TGTGCCAGTACCTTAGGGACTAGCGGGGGTTACAGCTCCTACAATGAGCAGTTCTTC.

The CDR3 loop is CASSQGVLSGELFF. The DNA for the CDR3 is TGTGCCAGCAGCCAAGGGGTACTATCCGGGGAGCTGTTTTTT. The chain is built from TRBV3-1 (or the pseudogene TRBV3-2) and TRBJ2-2; D call uncertain. The CDR3 loop spans 14 amino acids. V lost 1 base and J lost 6, with 9 bases in between. Germline V gives CDR1 LGHDT, CDR2 YNNKEL (reference sequence).

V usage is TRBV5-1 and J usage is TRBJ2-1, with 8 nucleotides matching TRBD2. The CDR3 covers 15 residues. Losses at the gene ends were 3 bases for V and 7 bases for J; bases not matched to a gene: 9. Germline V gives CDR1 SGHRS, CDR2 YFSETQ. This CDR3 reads CASSSGGAGLNEQFF. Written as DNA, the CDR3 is TGCGCCAGCAGCTCCGGGGGGGCAGGGTTGAATGAGCAGTTCTTC.

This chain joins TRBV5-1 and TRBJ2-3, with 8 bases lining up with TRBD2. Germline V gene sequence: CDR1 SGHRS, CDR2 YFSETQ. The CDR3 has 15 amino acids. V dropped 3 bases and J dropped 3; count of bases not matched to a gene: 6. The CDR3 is CASSWRRGATDTQYF. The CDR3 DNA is TGCGCCAGCAGCTGGAGGCGGGGGGCGACAGATACGCAGTATTTT. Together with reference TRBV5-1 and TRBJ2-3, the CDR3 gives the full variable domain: KAGVTQTPRYLIKTRGQQVTLSCSPISGHRSVSWYQQTPGQGLQFLFEYFSETQRNKGNFPGRFSGRQFSNSRSEMNVSTLELGDSALYLCASSWRRGATDTQYFGPGTRLTVL.

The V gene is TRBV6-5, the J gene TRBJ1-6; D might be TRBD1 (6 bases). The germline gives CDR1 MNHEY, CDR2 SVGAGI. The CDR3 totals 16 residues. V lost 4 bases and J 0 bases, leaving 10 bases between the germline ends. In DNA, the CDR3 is TGTGCCAGCAGTTCCGGACAGAGCTCCTATAATTCACCCCTCCACTTT. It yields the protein CASSSGQSSYNSPLHF.

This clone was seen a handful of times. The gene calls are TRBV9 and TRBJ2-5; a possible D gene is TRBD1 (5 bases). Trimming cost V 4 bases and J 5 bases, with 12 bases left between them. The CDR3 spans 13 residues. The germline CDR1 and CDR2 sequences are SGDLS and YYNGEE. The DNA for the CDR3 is TGTGCCAGCAGCCCCAGGGAAAGGGAGACCCAGTACTTC. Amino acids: CASSPRERETQYF.

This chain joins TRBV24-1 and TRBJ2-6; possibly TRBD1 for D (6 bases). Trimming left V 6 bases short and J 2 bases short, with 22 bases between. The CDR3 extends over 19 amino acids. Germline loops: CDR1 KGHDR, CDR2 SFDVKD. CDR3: CATSTHGGRGGAGANVLTF. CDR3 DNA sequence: TGTGCCACCAGTACCCATGGGGGCAGGGGTGGAGCTGGGGCCAACGTCCTGACTTTC.

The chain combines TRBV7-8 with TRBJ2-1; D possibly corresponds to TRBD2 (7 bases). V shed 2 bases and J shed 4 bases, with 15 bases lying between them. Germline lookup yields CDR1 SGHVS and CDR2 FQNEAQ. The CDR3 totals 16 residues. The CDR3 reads CASSLLGGAPYNEQFF. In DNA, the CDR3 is TGTGCCAGCAGCTTACTTGGGGGGGCGCCTTACAATGAGCAGTTCTTC.